This T cell receptor (beta chain) was documented in a study of graft-versus-host responses after intestinal transplantation. In the study overall: Recipients were given multivisceral, liver-intestinal, or isolated intestinal transplants.

Remarks on this clone: The antigen is not known.

The CDR3 runs 16 residues. Germline assignment: CDR1 SGHAT and CDR2 FQNNGV. Losses at the gene ends were 0 bases for V and 3 bases for J; bases not matched to a gene: 5. Data came from immunoSEQ multiplex PCR; TCRdb stores just in-frame clones and leaves some out. The table lists more than 75,000 clones, roughly 90% of them singletons. The receptor was derived from a human donor who was the organ donor for an intestinal transplant. The sample here was unstimulated CD4+ T cells sorted from spleen or lymph node cells, taken before transplant. This chain joins TRBV11-2 and TRBJ2-1; 7 bases match TRBD2. The CDR3 reads CASSLDPIAGYNEQFF. CDR3 sequence (DNA): TGTGCCAGCAGCTTAGACCCTATAGCGGGCTACAATGAGCAGTTCTTC.